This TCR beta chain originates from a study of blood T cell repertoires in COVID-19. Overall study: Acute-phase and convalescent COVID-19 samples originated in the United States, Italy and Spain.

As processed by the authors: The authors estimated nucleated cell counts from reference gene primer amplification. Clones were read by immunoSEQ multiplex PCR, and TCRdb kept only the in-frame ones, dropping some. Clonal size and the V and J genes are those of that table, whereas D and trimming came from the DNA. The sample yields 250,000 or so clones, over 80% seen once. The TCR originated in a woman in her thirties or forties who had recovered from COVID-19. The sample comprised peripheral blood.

CDR3 amino acids: CASSRTSGGFYNEQFF. DNA for the CDR3: TGTGCCAGCAGCCGGACTAGCGGGGGGTTCTACAATGAGCAGTTCTTC. The V call is TRBV5-4, the J call TRBJ2-1, with 14 bases fitting TRBD2. J was trimmed by 3 bases and V by 4 bases; bases with no gene match: 3. This CDR3 comprises 16 residues. Germline V gene sequence: CDR1 SGHNT, CDR2 YYREEE (reference sequence).